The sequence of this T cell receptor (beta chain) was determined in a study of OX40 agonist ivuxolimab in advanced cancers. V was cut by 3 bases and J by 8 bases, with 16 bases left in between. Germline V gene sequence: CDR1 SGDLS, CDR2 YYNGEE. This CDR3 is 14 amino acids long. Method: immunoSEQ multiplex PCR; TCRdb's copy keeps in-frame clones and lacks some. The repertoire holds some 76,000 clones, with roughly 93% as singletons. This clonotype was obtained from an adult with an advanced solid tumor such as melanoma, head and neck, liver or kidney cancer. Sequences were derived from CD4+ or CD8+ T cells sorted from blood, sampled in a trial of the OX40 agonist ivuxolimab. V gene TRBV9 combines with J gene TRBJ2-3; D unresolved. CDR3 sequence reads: CASSAPLGEVTQYF. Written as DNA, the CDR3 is TGTGCCAGCAGCGCCCCGCTGGGTGAAGTTACGCAGTATTTT.